A selection of T cell receptor beta chains follows, all from one sample in a study of shared clonotypes between healthy human individuals. Some clones are missing from TCRdb's copy, which holds only in-frame ones; the method was immunoSEQ multiplex PCR. The table records about 530,000 clones, roughly 85% of them present only once. Sequencing was performed on PBMCs. All receptors derive from a woman aged 40-49 years in good health. Some clones in this sample may be carry-over from other donors' samples. Both conserved end residues are part of each CDR3.

TRBV5-1	TRBJ2-3	CASSLAVAGGTDTQYF
TRBV19	TRBJ1-5	CASSISTGLQPQHF
TRBV5-4	TRBJ1-2	CASSFRGGNYGYTF
TRBV29-1	TRBJ2-1	CSVGRGGLYNEQFF
TRBV20-1	TRBJ2-7	CSARVTLEQYF
TRBV9	TRBJ1-2	CASSPGGGRYGYTF
TRBV6-6	TRBJ2-7	CASRQGLAAYEQYF
TRBV15	TRBJ2-3	CATSSNGVGDTQYF
TRBV28	TRBJ1-5	CASSPPGESAGRYGNQPQHF
TRBV4-3	TRBJ2-3	CASSQELAGGSTDTQYF
TRBV29-1	TRBJ2-1	CSVGWGGSSYNEQFF
TRBV29-1	TRBJ2-3	CSVEGGLAADTQYF
TRBV5-6	TRBJ1-5	CASSSTGINQPQHF
TRBV9	TRBJ1-1	CASGGGRDTEAFF
TRBV18	TRBJ2-1	CASSSYRGVDEQFF
TRBV19	TRBJ2-2	CASSTIGLAGDTGELFF
TRBV7-9	TRBJ2-1	CASSFLQGADEQFF
TRBV6-6	TRBJ1-5	CASSYDRGGQPQHF
TRBV19	TRBJ2-2	CASTPRLAGLNTGELFF
TRBV5-6	TRBJ2-3	CASSFTDRGGTDTQYF
TRBV5-1	TRBJ2-7	CASRSQPGTGEYEQYF
TRBV28	TRBJ1-4	CASSLTLEGLFF
TRBV5-4	TRBJ2-2	CASTKVGGRLGTGELFF
TRBV2	TRBJ1-2	CASSARGGGGGGYTF
TRBV28	TRBJ2-2	CASSRLSGTNTGELFF
TRBV28	TRBJ2-5	CASSLSIGQETQYF
TRBV7-9	TRBJ2-1	CASSLQVSPFF
TRBV28	TRBJ1-1	CASSSRDRNTEAFF
TRBV7-8	TRBJ1-5	CASSLASGQPQHF
TRBV6-5	TRBJ2-1	CASSYSLAVSYNEQFF
TRBV7-8	TRBJ2-7	CASSTAGFSYEQYF
TRBV4-2	TRBJ2-1	CASSQDAGEPYNEQFF
TRBV2	TRBJ1-2	CASSFRTGDYGYTF
TRBV2	TRBJ1-5	CASSRDRGTGQPQHF
TRBV4-2	TRBJ1-5	CASSPGGGNQPQHF
TRBV6-6	TRBJ2-3	CASSYDIAGVPDTQYF
TRBV27	TRBJ2-1	CASSSPTRRNEQFF
TRBV5-5	TRBJ1-1	CASSLGPSNTEAFF
TRBV30	TRBJ2-1	CAWSVSYRGAGEQFF
TRBV2	TRBJ1-6	CASRDNSPLHF
TRBV28	TRBJ2-7	CATKRQGFSYEQYF